A single sample gave rise to the 12 T cell receptor beta chains below, sequenced in a study of blood T cell repertoires in COVID-19. Only in-frame clones appear in the TCRdb table, and some are missing; sequencing was by immunoSEQ multiplex PCR. Of 280,000 or so clones listed, around 90% are singletons. Sequenced material: peripheral blood. The source is a man between 18 and 35 years old with active or convalescent COVID-19.

The gene calls are TRBV18 and TRBJ2-7; 7 bases line up with TRBD1. The germline V gene encodes CDR1 KGHSH and CDR2 LQKENI. The CDR3 contains 15 residues. V lost 2 bases and J lost 3; bases outside the gene matches: 7. The DNA of the CDR3 is TGTGCCAGCTCACCAGAGTACAGGGGATTCTACGAGCAGTACTTC. It is translated as CASSPEYRGFYEQYF.

The chain employs TRBV29-1 and TRBJ2-7; TRBD1 is a possible D gene (5 bases). Per germline, CDR1 SQVTM and CDR2 ANQGSEA. The CDR3 covers 15 residues. Trimming shortened V by 4 bases and J by 0 bases, and 16 bases separated the two germline ends. The CDR3 bases are TGCAGCGTTGGGCCAGGACACGTTAGCTCCTACGAGCAGTACTTC. Translation gives CSVGPGHVSSYEQYF.

The chain recombines TRBV5-5 with TRBJ1-5, with D possibly TRBD1 on 6 matching bases. Trimming shortened V by 1 base and J by 7 bases, and 12 bases separated the two germline ends. Per the germline V gene, CDR1 is SGHKS and CDR2 is YYEKEE (reference sequence). The CDR3 runs to 14 residues. CDR3 nucleotide sequence: TGTGCCAGCAGCTTGTTGACAGGTCCGCAGCCCCAGCATTTT. This translates into CASSLLTGPQPQHF.

This chain links TRBV19 with TRBJ1-4; 8 bases are a match to TRBD1. The CDR3 has 15 amino acids. Germline V gives CDR1 LNHDA, CDR2 SQIVND (reference sequence). Trimming took 6 bases from V and 7 from J; bases not matched to a gene: 10. The CDR3 nucleotides read TGTGCCAGTAGGAGAATCCAGGGGGCTGTTGAAAAACTGTTTTTT. Protein product: CASRRIQGAVEKLFF.

Only one count was recorded for this clone. The V gene is TRBV2, the J gene TRBJ2-5; 8 positions agree with TRBD2. Germline values: CDR1 SNHLY, CDR2 FYNNEI. Trimming cost V 7 bases and J 5 bases; bases outside gene matches: 9. The CDR3 consists of 14 residues. CDR3 region: CASTHAGGRETQYF. The CDR3 DNA reads as TGTGCCAGCACCCATGCGGGGGGTCGGGAGACCCAGTACTTC.

V and J are TRBV9 and TRBJ2-1; 9 bases match TRBD2. Germline V CDR1 and CDR2: SGDLS, YYNGEE. V gave up 1 base and J gave up 3 bases; unmatched junction bases: 5. The CDR3 runs 16 residues. CDR3 sequence (DNA): TGTGCCAGCAGCGTATGGGGAGCGGGGGGCTACAATGAGCAGTTCTTC. Translation gives CASSVWGAGGYNEQFF.

This clone came up a few times. J is TRBJ2-3 and V is TRBV24-1; a possible D gene is TRBD2 (5 bases). The CDR3 is 13 amino acids. The germline CDR1 and CDR2 sequences are KGHDR and SFDVKD. Trimming took 0 bases from V and 5 from J, leaving 5 bases between them. CDR3 region: CATSDLSGDTQYF. The CDR3 DNA reads as TGTGCCACCAGTGATTTGAGCGGAGATACGCAGTATTTT.

This chain connects TRBV7-9 to TRBJ1-5, with D unclear. CDR1 is SEHNR and CDR2 is FQNEAQ in the germline V gene (reference sequence). Trimming shortened V by 4 bases and J by 6 bases, and 13 bases separated the two germline ends. The CDR3 is 14 amino acids. CDR3 DNA: TGTGCCAGCAGCTCCAGCGGACGCGGTCAGCCCCAGCATTTT. It specifies CASSSSGRGQPQHF.

V and J are TRBV27 and TRBJ2-7; 9 bases match TRBD1. This CDR3 comprises 13 residues. Unmatched junction bases numbered 4, after V lost 5 bases and J lost 5 bases. Germline-derived CDR1 and CDR2 are MNHEY and SMNVEV (reference sequence). The CDR3 nucleotides read TGTGCCAGCAGTAAAGGGACAGGGAACGAGCAGTACTTC. Translated, it gives CASSKGTGNEQYF.

The V and J genes are TRBV12-3 or TRBV12-4 and TRBJ2-7; no clear D gene. V lost 3 bases and J 2 bases, leaving 5 bases between the germline ends. The CDR3 length is 12 residues. CDR3 in DNA: TGTGCCAGCAGTTTTGCGGCCTACGAGCAGTACTTC. Protein: CASSFAAYEQYF.

V gene TRBV7-8 combines with J gene TRBJ2-7; TRBD1 might be the D (6 bases). Per the germline V gene, CDR1 is SGHVS and CDR2 is FQNEAQ. CDR3 size: 14 residues. Trimming took 5 bases from V and 4 from J, leaving 15 bases between them. The CDR3 region has the DNA TGTGCCAGCAGCCCCGGGGACATCGTATACGAGCAGTACTTC. Amino acids: CASSPGDIVYEQYF.

This clone came up a few times. The rearrangement joins TRBV10-3 to TRBJ1-1, with D perhaps TRBD1 (5 bases). The V end lost 10 bases, the J end lost 7 bases, and 16 bases lay between the germline ends. Per the germline V gene, CDR1 is ENHRY and CDR2 is SYGVKD. The CDR3 is made up of 12 amino acids. The CDR3 DNA reads as TGTGCCACCACGGGGGGAATGCGTGAAGCTTTCTTT. It codes for CATTGGMREAFF.